This T cell receptor beta chain was obtained from a study of diagnostic markers for celiac disease (dated by TCRdb to the early 2020s). Reads for this sample came from an Illumina MiSeq. Through TCRdb reprocessing, the reads give one entry per CDR3 protein sequence; DNA is omitted. The sample table records approximately 8,000 distinct CDR3 sequences. The ten most abundant clones make up under 6.5% of the sample. For CDR1 and CDR2, the germline V gene (reference sequence) lists SSHAT and FNYEAQ. The CDR3 sequence holds 13 residues, the cysteine and phenylalanine included. The entry carries no DNA sequence. Notes on this clonotype: Its antigen specificity is not known.

Sequencing was performed on either unsorted cells or a sorted T cell fraction (not recorded which). The receptor was isolated from a human donor. This table probably holds off-target reads from a library built for another chain. The chain couples TRBV7-7 to TRBJ2-5; TCRdb indicates TRBD1, and absent DNA this call remains unverified. CDR3 loop: CASSPTGQETQYF. Reference TRBV7-7 and TRBJ2-5 genes cover what lies past the CDR3, so the full variable domain is GAGVSQSPRYKVTKRGQDVTLRCDPISSHATLYWYQQALGQGPEFLTYFNYEAQPDKSGLPSDRFSAERPEGSISTLTIQRTEQRDSAMYRCASSPTGQETQYFGPGTRLLVL.